This entry lists 11 T cell receptor beta chains sequenced from one sample in a study of blood T cell repertoires in COVID-19. Profiled with immunoSEQ multiplex PCR; TCRdb holds only in-frame clones, not every one. The sample lists about 140,000 clones; approximately 80% were seen once. The source material was peripheral blood. The receptors derive from a human donor in a cohort sampled during active COVID-19.

The chain links TRBV19 to TRBJ1-2; 8 nucleotides line up with TRBD1. Germline CDR1 and CDR2: LNHDA and SQIVND (reference sequence). The V segment lost 1 base and the J segment 1 base; nucleotides outside the gene matches: 5. This CDR3 is built from 16 residues. Here the CDR3 reads CASSIGRTGRNYGYTF. The CDR3 region has the DNA TGTGCCAGTAGTATAGGGCGGACAGGGCGTAACTATGGCTACACCTTC.

The chain recombines TRBV5-4 with TRBJ2-5, with 9 positions matching TRBD2. This CDR3 contains 15 residues. The V segment lost 8 bases and the J segment 2 bases; nucleotides outside the gene matches: 10. Germline V gene data show CDR1 as SGHNT and CDR2 as YYREEE (reference sequence). CDR3 residues: CASRGKRGEQETQYF. The CDR3 nucleotides are TGTGCCAGTCGCGGGAAGCGGGGGGAGCAAGAGACCCAGTACTTC.

In its sample, this clone was seen many times. The rearrangement joins TRBV6-4 to TRBJ2-3, with D maybe TRBD1 (6 bases). This CDR3 spans 15 amino acids. V was cut by 6 bases and J by 2 bases, with 15 bases left in between. Germline V gene sequence: CDR1 MRHNA, CDR2 SNTAGT. For the CDR3, the DNA is TGTGCCAGCAGCACCGCAGGGGAACCCACAGATACGCAGTATTTT. This codes for CASSTAGEPTDTQYF.

Here the CDR3 DNA reads TGTGCCAGCAGCTTAGCCGGGACTAGGAGTCCCGTGGATACGCAGTATTTT. Its protein product is CASSLAGTRSPVDTQYF. The V call is TRBV11-1, the J call TRBJ2-3; TRBD2 matches at 8 bases. The CDR3 runs to 17 residues. Losses at the gene ends were 0 bases for V and 6 bases for J; bases not matched to a gene: 11. Per the germline V gene, CDR1 is SGHAT and CDR2 is FQDESV (reference sequence). Complete variable domain (other parts from reference TRBV11-1 and TRBJ2-3): EAEVAQSPRYKITEKSQAVAFWCDPISGHATLYWYRQILGQGPELLVQFQDESVVDDSQLPKDRFSAERLKGVDSTLKIQPAELGDSAMYLCASSLAGTRSPVDTQYFGPGTRLTVL.

V gene TRBV11-2 combines with J gene TRBJ1-6; 9 bases match TRBD1. The V segment lost 0 bases and the J segment 15 bases; nucleotides outside the gene matches: 12. Germline CDR1 reads SGHAT; CDR2 reads FQNNGV. This CDR3 has 16 amino acids. The CDR3 sequence is CASSLDSGTGMFGLHF. The CDR3 DNA follows: TGTGCCAGCAGCTTAGATAGTGGGACAGGGATGTTTGGCCTCCACTTT.

This clone was detected only once. The chain has TRBV6-5 and TRBJ2-5; 13 nucleotides agree with TRBD2. This CDR3 contains 15 residues. J was trimmed by 2 bases and V by 5 bases; bases with no gene match: 2. Germline assignment: CDR1 MNHEY and CDR2 SVGAGI. The CDR3 loop is CASSPGLAGQETQYF. CDR3 coding DNA: TGTGCCAGCAGTCCGGGACTAGCGGGACAAGAGACCCAGTACTTC.

J is TRBJ1-1 and V is TRBV5-1, with unresolved D. Germline V gene data show CDR1 as SGHRS and CDR2 as YFSETQ. CDR3 size: 15 residues. V gave up 0 bases and J gave up 1 base, with 10 bases separating them. The CDR3 DNA reads TGCGCCAGCAGCTTGGAAACGGCTAGGAACACTGAAGCTTTCTTT. It yields the protein CASSLETARNTEAFF.

The rearrangement uses TRBV4-3 and TRBJ2-5; 8 bases are shared with TRBD2. The germline V gene encodes CDR1 LGHNA and CDR2 YSLEER. The CDR3 consists of 15 residues. With 1 base clipped from V and 7 bases from J, the junction kept 8 bases outside the gene matches. The CDR3 sequence is CASSQAGGGTGTQYF. The DNA of the CDR3 is TGCGCCAGCAGCCAAGCCGGGGGGGGAACCGGGACCCAGTACTTC.

The chain is built from TRBV7-2 and TRBJ2-1, with D unclear. This CDR3 has 13 amino acids. CDR1 is SGHTA, CDR2 FQGNSA, per germline. V was pared by 5 bases and J by 11 bases, with 16 bases between. CDR3 bases: TGTGCCAGCAGCGGTGAGCTCCTAGAAAAGCAGTTCTTC. Protein product: CASSGELLEKQFF.

The chain recombines TRBV4-2 with TRBJ1-2, with 8 bases fitting TRBD1. The CDR3 has 13 residues. Germline V lookup: CDR1 LGHNA, CDR2 YNFKEQ. Losses at the gene ends were 6 bases for V and 8 bases for J; bases not matched to a gene: 8. Here the CDR3 reads CASRGQGAEGYTF. DNA of the CDR3: TGTGCCAGCAGAGGGCAGGGGGCGGAAGGCTACACCTTC.

The genes are TRBV4-2 and TRBJ2-3, with a possible D match to TRBD2 (7 bases). V lost 1 base and J 0 bases, leaving 17 bases between the germline ends. The CDR3 runs 18 residues. CDR1 is LGHNA, CDR2 YNFKEQ, per germline. The CDR3 protein is CASSQVSAGALSTDTQYF. The CDR3 coding sequence is TGTGCCAGCAGCCAAGTCAGCGCGGGGGCTCTAAGCACAGATACGCAGTATTTT.